The 21 T cell receptor beta chains in this list originate from one sample, sequenced in a study of beta chain features in type 1 diabetes. No antigen has been identified for these receptors. Every bit of the isolated RNA underwent reverse transcription, so sequencing read expressed TCRB transcripts. Clones were sequenced by immunoSEQ multiplex PCR, and TCRdb holds only the in-frame ones, with some missing. The data hold 550,000 to 850,000 clones, with around 15% observed a single time. Study-wide results and caveats: Across all four CD4+ subsets, people with type 1 diabetes showed modestly shorter TCRB CDR3s.

The sequenced material came from naive CD4+ T cells from blood. The receptors stem from a man aged 18 to 29 with type 1 diabetes.

About this clone: Mismatch with germline at one junction end may stem from a read error. The rearrangement links TRBV7-3 to TRBJ2-1; D ambiguous. CDR1 and CDR2 from the germline V gene are SGHTA and FQGTGA. The CDR3 has 13 amino acids. CDR3 sequence: CASSITTDNEQFF. Written as DNA, the CDR3 is TGTGCCAGCAGCATAACTACCGACAATGAGCAGTTCTTC.

The chain's CDR3 is CASSPATGTEAFF. CDR3 DNA: TGTGCCAGCAGCCCGGCGACGGGCACTGAAGCTTTCTTT. V gene TRBV7-3 combines with J gene TRBJ1-1; the D is unclear. Looked up from germline, CDR1 is SGHTA and CDR2 is FQGTGA. V gave up 5 bases and J gave up 4 bases, with 11 bases separating them. The CDR3 is made up of 13 amino acids.

This chain connects TRBV5-6 to TRBJ1-2; D ambiguous. The germline V gene encodes CDR1 SGHDT and CDR2 YYEEEE. The CDR3 is 13 amino acids. V dropped 2 bases and J dropped 2 bases, with 7 bases sitting between them. Written as DNA, the CDR3 is TGTGCCAGCAGCTTCCCGTCAAACTATGGCTACACCTTC. Its protein is CASSFPSNYGYTF. Combining the CDR3 with reference TRBV5-6 and TRBJ1-2 gives the whole variable domain DAGVTQSPTHLIKTRGQQVTLRCSPKSGHDTVSWYQQALGQGPQFIFQYYEEEERQRGNFPDRFSGHQFPNYSSELNVNALLLGDSALYLCASSFPSNYGYTFGSGTRLTVV.

The chain employs TRBV11-1 and TRBJ2-7; TRBD1 matches at 8 bases. The CDR3 has 12 amino acids. V dropped 5 bases and J dropped 6; count of bases not matched to a gene: 3. Germline V gene lookup returns CDR1 SGHAT and CDR2 FQDESV (reference sequence). CDR3 sequence reads: CASSPDRGEQYF. Here the CDR3 DNA reads TGTGCCAGCAGCCCCGACAGGGGCGAGCAGTACTTC.

The table lists this clone with a few counts. The chain recombines TRBV30 with TRBJ1-3, with D possibly matching TRBD1 (5 bases). V was trimmed by 2 bases and J by 9 bases, leaving 14 bases between them. CDR3 size: 13 residues. Per germline, CDR1 GTSNPN and CDR2 SVGIG (reference sequence). CDR3 coding DNA: TGTGCCTGGAGTCCCAGGGTTGATAGCACCATATATTTT. Protein sequence: CAWSPRVDSTIYF. The full variable domain, with the rest looked up from reference TRBV30 and TRBJ1-3, is SQTIHQWPATLVQPVGSPLSLECTVEGTSNPNLYWYRQAAGRGLQLLFYSVGIGQISSEVPQNLSASRPQDRQFILSSKKLLLSDSGFYLCAWSPRVDSTIYFGEGSWLTVV.

The chain combines TRBV4-1 with TRBJ1-2, with D tentatively TRBD1 (5 bases). V was cut by 6 bases and J by 4 bases, with 12 bases left in between. Germline CDR1 reads MGHRA; CDR2 reads YSYEKL. The length of the CDR3 is 13 residues. CDR3 bases: TGCGCCAGCAGGGGGCCAGGGACCTATGGCTACACCTTC. Amino acids: CASRGPGTYGYTF.

This clone has only a few counts. The V and J genes are TRBV5-1 and TRBJ2-5; 7 nucleotides match TRBD2. The ends lost 4 bases at V and 6 bases at J; junction bases unmatched: 15. Germline CDR1 reads SGHRS; CDR2 reads YFSETQ. This CDR3 contains 16 residues. The CDR3 region is CASSPREREGRKTQYF. The CDR3 DNA reads TGCGCCAGCAGCCCCAGGGAGAGGGAGGGAAGAAAGACCCAGTACTTC.

This rearrangement joins TRBV30 to TRBJ2-1; 13 positions match TRBD2. There are 16 residues in the CDR3. Germline-derived CDR1 and CDR2 are GTSNPN and SVGIG (reference sequence). The V gene end was trimmed by 0 bases and the J gene end by 7 bases; junction bases not matched to a gene: 6. CDR3 protein: CAWSVQLAGGPNEQFF. Here the CDR3 DNA reads TGTGCCTGGAGTGTCCAACTAGCGGGGGGGCCGAATGAGCAGTTCTTC.

This chain joins TRBV23-1 and TRBJ2-7, with 7 nucleotides matching TRBD1. TRBV23-1 has ORF status, its function being uncertain. The V gene end was trimmed by 1 base and the J gene end by 3 bases; junction bases not matched to a gene: 9. The CDR3 spans 16 residues. The CDR3 loop reads CASSQFVSTGVYEQYF. CDR3 nucleotide sequence: TGCGCCAGCAGTCAATTTGTCAGTACAGGGGTCTACGAGCAGTACTTC.

The gene calls are TRBV7-9 and TRBJ2-3; TRBD2 is a possible D gene (5 bases). The CDR3 consists of 14 residues. CDR1 is SEHNR and CDR2 is FQNEAQ in the germline V gene (reference sequence). Trimming took 2 bases from V and 2 from J, leaving 8 bases between them. DNA for the CDR3: TGTGCCAGCAGCTTAACCCGGGACACAGATACGCAGTATTTT. This gives the protein CASSLTRDTDTQYF.

The rearrangement joins TRBV30 to TRBJ1-6, with D unclear. The V gene's germline CDR1 is GTSNPN and CDR2 SVGIG (reference sequence). V lost 1 base to trimming and J lost 9 bases, with 7 bases between them. CDR3 length: 12 residues. The CDR3 nucleotides are TGTGCCTGGAGTGAAGGGAGTTCACCCCTCCACTTT. Encoded protein: CAWSEGSSPLHF.

The chain uses TRBV7-9 and TRBJ1-2; D uncertain. Trimming took 5 bases from V and 5 from J, leaving 12 bases between them. There are 13 residues in the CDR3. Germline loops: CDR1 SEHNR, CDR2 FQNEAQ (reference sequence). The CDR3 DNA follows: TGTGCCAGCAGCCCAATCGAGATGTATGGCTACACCTTC. Protein: CASSPIEMYGYTF.

The chain joins TRBV7-9 to TRBJ2-2, with 7 bases that match TRBD1. The CDR3 is 17 residues long. Germline CDR1 SEHNR, CDR2 FQNEAQ (reference sequence). V trimming: 5 bases; J trimming: 0 bases; junction bases outside the gene matches: 9. In nucleotides, the CDR3 is TGTGCCAGCAGCACCTACAGGGGCTTCGCGAACACCGGGGAGCTGTTTTTT. Translated, it gives CASSTYRGFANTGELFF.

This clone showed up just a few times. The V and J genes are TRBV10-3 and TRBJ2-1; 9 bases agree with TRBD2. V was pared by 2 bases and J by 5 bases, with 10 bases of the junction left unmatched. Germline V gene lookup returns CDR1 ENHRY and CDR2 SYGVKD. The CDR3 covers 17 residues. CDR3 residues: CAISEPLASGENNEQFF. The DNA of the CDR3 is TGTGCCATCAGTGAGCCCTTGGCTAGCGGGGAAAACAATGAGCAGTTCTTC.

V usage is TRBV2 and J usage is TRBJ1-1, with D possibly TRBD1 on 5 matching bases. CDR3 length: 14 residues. Germline CDR1 is SNHLY and CDR2 is FYNNEI. Trimming stripped 8 bases from V and 6 bases from J, with 19 bases between. The CDR3 region has the DNA TGTGCCAGCCAACGATCGGAGGGGTGGTCTGAAGCTTTCTTT. It codes for CASQRSEGWSEAFF. The full variable domain, with the rest looked up from reference TRBV2 and TRBJ1-1, is EPEVTQTPSHQVTQMGQEVILRCVPISNHLYFYWYRQILGQKVEFLVSFYNNEISEKSEIFDDQFSVERPDGSNFTLKIRSTKLEDSAMYFCASQRSEGWSEAFFGQGTRLTVV.

The chain recombines TRBV10-3 with TRBJ1-2, with 7 bases identical to TRBD1. The V gene's germline CDR1 is ENHRY and CDR2 SYGVKD. The junction had 11 bases not matched to a gene; V was cut back by 4 bases and J by 6 bases. The length of the CDR3 is 15 residues. CDR3 DNA: TGTGCCATCAGTGGACAGGGAGAGACTCATGATGGCTACACCTTC. It translates to CAISGQGETHDGYTF.

A few counts support this clone. This chain uses TRBV7-2 with TRBJ2-3, with D maybe TRBD1 (5 bases). This CDR3 is 14 amino acids long. CDR1 is SGHTA and CDR2 is FQGNSA in the germline V gene. V lost 1 base to trimming and J lost 4 bases, with 9 bases between them. The CDR3 region is CASSLGGLADTQYF. As DNA, the CDR3 is TGTGCCAGCAGCTTAGGGGGCCTAGCAGATACGCAGTATTTT.

The chain employs TRBV30 and TRBJ1-4; 7 bases match TRBD1. The CDR3 totals 16 residues. The trim removed 1 base at V and 2 bases at J, leaving 7 bases unmatched. Per germline, CDR1 GTSNPN and CDR2 SVGIG (reference sequence). CDR3 in amino acids: CAWSEKGAVTNEKLFF. The CDR3 nucleotides are TGTGCCTGGAGTGAGAAGGGGGCTGTTACTAATGAAAAACTGTTTTTT.

The chain uses TRBV6-9 and TRBJ2-7; TRBD1 aligns across 9 bases. Germline loops: CDR1 MNHGY, CDR2 SVAAGI. V was pared by 3 bases and J by 2 bases, with 11 bases of the junction left unmatched. The CDR3 is made up of 17 amino acids. The DNA for the CDR3 is TGTGCCAGCAGTTACTTAACAGGGGGCGTTTTCCCCTACGAGCAGTACTTC. This sequence encodes CASSYLTGGVFPYEQYF.

The V call is TRBV7-6, the J call TRBJ2-5; 9 bases are shared with TRBD2. Germline V gives CDR1 SGHVS, CDR2 FNYEAQ. After removal of 5 bases from V and 4 bases from J, the junction contained 5 bases not matched to a gene. The CDR3 consists of 14 residues. The CDR3 region is CASSPREGRETQYF. CDR3 DNA: TGTGCCAGCAGCCCGCGGGAGGGGAGAGAGACCCAGTACTTC.

This clone was observed a handful of times. CDR3 amino acids: CAWSYDRPYYGYTF. In DNA form, the CDR3 reads TGTGCCTGGAGCTACGACAGGCCGTACTATGGCTACACCTTC. This chain uses TRBV30 with TRBJ1-2; D possibly corresponds to TRBD1 (6 bases). Germline V gene data show CDR1 as GTSNPN and CDR2 as SVGIG (reference sequence). Between the trimmed V and J ends, which lost 3 bases and 3 bases, there was a span of 14 bases. This CDR3 comprises 14 residues.